Sequencing of this T cell receptor beta chain was carried out in a study of long-term antiretroviral therapy in people with HIV. Broader study findings: Subsequent to ART, diversity was augmented yet persisted below that of transplant donor controls. It was observed that HIV repertoires exhibited narrower CDR3 length ranges than controls.

About this clone itself: Its cognate antigen is unknown.

V lost 5 bases and J 2 bases, leaving 12 bases between the germline ends. Germline V CDR1 and CDR2: GTSNPN, SVGIG (reference sequence). This CDR3 spans 13 amino acids. Clinicians in the United States treated all participants with HIV. At survey level, the immunoSEQ assay was run in its v3.0 version. Assay: immunoSEQ multiplex PCR; the TCRdb copy retains only in-frame clones and omits some. The data hold 35,000 to 40,000 clones, with 65% to 90% observed a single time. The rearrangement uses TRBV30 and TRBJ1-1, with a possible D match to TRBD1 (5 bases). This sequence originates from a young man with HIV. This specimen consisted of unsorted PBMCs, obtained 0.3 years after starting antiretroviral therapy. The CDR3 nucleotides are TGTGCCTGGGAAACTCAGGGTAACACTGAAGCTTTCTTT. It is translated as CAWETQGNTEAFF. The variable domain in full, completed from reference TRBV30 and TRBJ1-1, reads SQTIHQWPATLVQPVGSPLSLECTVEGTSNPNLYWYRQAAGRGLQLLFYSVGIGQISSEVPQNLSASRPQDRQFILSSKKLLLSDSGFYLCAWETQGNTEAFFGQGTRLTVV.